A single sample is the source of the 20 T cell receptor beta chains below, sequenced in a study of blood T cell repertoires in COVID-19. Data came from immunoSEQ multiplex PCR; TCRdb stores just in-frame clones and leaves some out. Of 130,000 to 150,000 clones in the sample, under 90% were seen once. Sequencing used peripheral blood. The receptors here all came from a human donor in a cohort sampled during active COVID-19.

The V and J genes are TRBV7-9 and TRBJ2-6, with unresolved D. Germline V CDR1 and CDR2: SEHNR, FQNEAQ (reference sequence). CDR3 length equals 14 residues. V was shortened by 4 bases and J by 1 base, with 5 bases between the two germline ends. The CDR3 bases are TGTGCCAGCAGCTCAATGTCTGGGGCCAACGTCCTGACTTTC. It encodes CASSSMSGANVLTF.

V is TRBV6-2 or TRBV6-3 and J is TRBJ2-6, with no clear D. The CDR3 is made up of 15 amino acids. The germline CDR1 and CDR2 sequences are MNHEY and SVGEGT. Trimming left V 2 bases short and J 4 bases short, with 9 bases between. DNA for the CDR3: TGTGCCAGCAGTTACCTGGGCACCGGGGCCAACGTCCTGACTTTC. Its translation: CASSYLGTGANVLTF.

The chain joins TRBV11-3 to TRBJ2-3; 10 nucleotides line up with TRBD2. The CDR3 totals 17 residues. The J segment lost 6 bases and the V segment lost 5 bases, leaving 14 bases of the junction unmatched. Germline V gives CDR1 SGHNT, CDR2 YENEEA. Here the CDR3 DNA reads TGTGCCAGCAGCCCTTTACGGGCTAGCGGGGGAAGGGATACGCAGTATTTT. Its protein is CASSPLRASGGRDTQYF.

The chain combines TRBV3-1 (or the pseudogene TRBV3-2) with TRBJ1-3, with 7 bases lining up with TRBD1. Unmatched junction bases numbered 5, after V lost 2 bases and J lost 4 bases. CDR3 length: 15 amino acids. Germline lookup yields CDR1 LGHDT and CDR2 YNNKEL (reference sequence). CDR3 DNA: TGTGCCAGCAGCCAAACAGGGGTAAGGGGAAACACCATATATTTT. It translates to CASSQTGVRGNTIYF.

CDR3 coding DNA: TGTGCCAGCAGTGTGGACCCGGCGGGGAGGCAAGAGACCCAGTACTTC. Its protein is CASSVDPAGRQETQYF. The chain employs TRBV2 and TRBJ2-5; D is possibly TRBD2 (6 bases). The CDR3 runs to 16 residues. V dropped 4 bases and J dropped 2 bases, with 17 bases sitting between them. CDR1 is SNHLY, CDR2 FYNNEI, per germline.

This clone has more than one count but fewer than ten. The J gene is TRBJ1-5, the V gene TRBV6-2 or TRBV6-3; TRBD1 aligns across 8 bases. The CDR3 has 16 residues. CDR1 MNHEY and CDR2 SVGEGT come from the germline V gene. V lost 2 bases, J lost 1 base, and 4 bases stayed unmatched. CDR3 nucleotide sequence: TGTGCCAGCAGTTACGGCAGGGGGCAAAGCAATCAGCCCCAGCATTTT. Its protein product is CASSYGRGQSNQPQHF.

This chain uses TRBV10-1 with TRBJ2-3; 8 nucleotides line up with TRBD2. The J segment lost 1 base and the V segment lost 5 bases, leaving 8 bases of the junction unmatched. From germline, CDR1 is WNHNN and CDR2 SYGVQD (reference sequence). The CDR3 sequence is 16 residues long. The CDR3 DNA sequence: TGCGCCAGCAGTCCCCGGACTAGCTGGGGCACAGATACGCAGTATTTT. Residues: CASSPRTSWGTDTQYF.

In nucleotides, the CDR3 is TGTGCCAGCAGCTTAGCTTGGTCGGGACAGAGCTCCTACGAGCAGTACTTC. Translating it yields CASSLAWSGQSSYEQYF. The rearrangement links TRBV7-2 to TRBJ2-7, with 7 bases lining up with TRBD1. With V trimmed by 0 bases and J by 0 bases, 8 bases remained unmatched. The germline gives CDR1 SGHTA, CDR2 FQGNSA. The CDR3 consists of 17 residues.

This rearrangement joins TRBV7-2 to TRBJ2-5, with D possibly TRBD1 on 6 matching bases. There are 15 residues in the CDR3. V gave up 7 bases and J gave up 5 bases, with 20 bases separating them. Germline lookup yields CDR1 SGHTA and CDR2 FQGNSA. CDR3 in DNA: TGTGCCAGCATCGAAACAGGGACCCATGGGGAGACCCAGTACTTC. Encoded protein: CASIETGTHGETQYF.

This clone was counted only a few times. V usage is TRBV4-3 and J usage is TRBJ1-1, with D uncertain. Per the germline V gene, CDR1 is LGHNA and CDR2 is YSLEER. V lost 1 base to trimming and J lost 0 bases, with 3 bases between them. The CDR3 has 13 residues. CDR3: CASSQGVNTEAFF. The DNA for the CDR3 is TGCGCCAGCAGCCAAGGAGTGAACACTGAAGCTTTCTTT.

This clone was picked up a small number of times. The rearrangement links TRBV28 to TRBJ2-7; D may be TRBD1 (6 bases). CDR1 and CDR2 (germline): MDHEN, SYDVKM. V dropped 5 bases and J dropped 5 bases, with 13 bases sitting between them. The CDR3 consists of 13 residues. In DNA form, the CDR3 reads TGTGCCAGCAGTGAAAAACCAGGGGACGAGCAGTACTTC. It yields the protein CASSEKPGDEQYF.

CDR3 DNA: TGTGCCAGCAGTTTAGCGGGGGGGTTCCAAGAGACCCAGTACTTC. Translating gives CASSLAGGFQETQYF. The gene calls are TRBV6-5 and TRBJ2-5; 11 positions agree with TRBD2. The CDR3 loop spans 15 amino acids. Trimming cost V 4 bases and J 1 base; bases outside gene matches: 2. The germline gives CDR1 MNHEY, CDR2 SVGAGI.

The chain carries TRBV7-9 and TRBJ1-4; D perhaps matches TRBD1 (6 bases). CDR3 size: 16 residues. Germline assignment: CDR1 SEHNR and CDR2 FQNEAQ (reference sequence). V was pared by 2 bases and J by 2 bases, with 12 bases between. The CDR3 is CASSLPRGGTNEKLFF. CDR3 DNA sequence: TGTGCCAGCAGCTTACCCAGGGGTGGGACTAATGAAAAACTGTTTTTT.

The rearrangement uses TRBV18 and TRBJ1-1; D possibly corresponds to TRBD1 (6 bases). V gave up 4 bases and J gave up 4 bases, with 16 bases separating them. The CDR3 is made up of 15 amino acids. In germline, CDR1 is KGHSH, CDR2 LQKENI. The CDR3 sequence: CASSLQGSPGTEAFF. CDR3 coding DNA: TGTGCCAGCTCACTACAGGGCTCTCCGGGCACTGAAGCTTTCTTT.

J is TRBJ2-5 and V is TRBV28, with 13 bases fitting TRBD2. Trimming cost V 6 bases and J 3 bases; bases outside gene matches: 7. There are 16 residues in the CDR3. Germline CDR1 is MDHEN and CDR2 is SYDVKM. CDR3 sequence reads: CASSPAGTSGEETQYF. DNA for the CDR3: TGTGCCAGCAGCCCCGCCGGGACTAGCGGGGAAGAGACCCAGTACTTC.

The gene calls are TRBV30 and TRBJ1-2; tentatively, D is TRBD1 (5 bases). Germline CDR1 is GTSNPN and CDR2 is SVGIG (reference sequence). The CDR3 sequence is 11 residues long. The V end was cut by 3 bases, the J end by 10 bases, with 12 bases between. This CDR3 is CAWRPGTYYTF. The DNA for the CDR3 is TGTGCCTGGAGACCCGGGACTTACTACACCTTC.

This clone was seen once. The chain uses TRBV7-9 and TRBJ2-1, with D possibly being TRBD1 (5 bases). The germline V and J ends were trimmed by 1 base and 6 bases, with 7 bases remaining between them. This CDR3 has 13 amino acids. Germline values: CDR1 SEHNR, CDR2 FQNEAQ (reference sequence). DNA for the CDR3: TGTGCCAGCAGCTTAGGGACAAGCAATGAGCAGTTCTTC. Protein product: CASSLGTSNEQFF.

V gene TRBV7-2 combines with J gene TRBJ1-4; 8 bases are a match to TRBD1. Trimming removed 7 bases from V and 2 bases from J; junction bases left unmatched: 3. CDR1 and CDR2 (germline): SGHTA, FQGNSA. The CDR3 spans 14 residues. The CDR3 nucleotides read TGTGCCAGCAATCCAGGGGGCACTAATGAAAAACTGTTTTTT. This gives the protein CASNPGGTNEKLFF.

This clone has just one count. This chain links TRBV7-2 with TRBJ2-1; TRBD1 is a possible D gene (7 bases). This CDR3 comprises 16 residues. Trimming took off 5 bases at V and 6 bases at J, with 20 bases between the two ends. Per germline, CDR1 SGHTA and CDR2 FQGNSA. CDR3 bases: TGTGCCAGCAGCCCACCAGGGGGGCGGCTTAGCAATGAGCAGTTCTTC. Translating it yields CASSPPGGRLSNEQFF.

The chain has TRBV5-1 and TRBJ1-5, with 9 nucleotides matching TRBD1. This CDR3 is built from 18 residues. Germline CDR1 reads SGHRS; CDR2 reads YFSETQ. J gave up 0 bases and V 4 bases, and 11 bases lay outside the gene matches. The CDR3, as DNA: TGCGCCAGCAGCCCGGATGTGACAGGGGGTATTAGCAATCAGCCCCAGCATTTT. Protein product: CASSPDVTGGISNQPQHF.